This TCR beta chain was found in a study of a mutant IDH1 vaccine in newly diagnosed glioma. Findings and caveats of the study: Induction of immune responses by the vaccine occurred in about 95% of patients.

With respect to this clone: Antigen specificity is unknown.

The ends were cut back, 7 bases at V and 5 bases at J, with 21 bases in the middle. Germline V CDR1 and CDR2: LNHDA, SQIVND (reference sequence). The length of the CDR3 is 16 residues. Clones were read by immunoSEQ multiplex PCR, and TCRdb kept only the in-frame ones, dropping some. Of around 34,000 clones listed, approximately 50% are singletons. Indicated time point: week 5, during vaccination. A single vaccine dose contained 300 ug of mutant IDH1 20-mer peptide, and topical imiquimod was used with it. Donor diagnoses consisted of new WHO grade 3 or 4 IDH1-mutant, ATRX-lost astrocytomas. The chain is built from TRBV19 and TRBJ2-1; TRBD1 is a possible D gene (6 bases). Specimen: PBMCs, collected from a glioma patient whose treatment included an IDH1 peptide vaccine. The sequence was collected from a young woman with glioma. The CDR3, as DNA: TGTGCCAGTACGGCAGGGGTGTGGGTAGAGGACAATGAGCAGTTCTTC. Translated: CASTAGVWVEDNEQFF. The variable domain in full, completed from reference TRBV19 and TRBJ2-1, reads DGGITQSPKYLFRKEGQNVTLSCEQNLNHDAMYWYRQDPGQGLRLIYYSQIVNDFQKGDIAEGYSVSREKKESFPLTVTSAQKNPTAFYLCASTAGVWVEDNEQFFGPGTRLTVL.